This TCR beta chain was sequenced during a study of T cell responses to AZD1222 COVID-19 vaccine. This CDR3 is built from 14 residues. V lost 8 bases, J lost 4 bases, and 5 bases stayed unmatched. Per the germline V gene, CDR1 is SGHTA and CDR2 is FQGTGA. Whole-study findings and limits: Dominant at 160-218 and 743-854, vaccine-associated CD4 TCRs also spanned spike. Spike-specific TCRs gained breadth and depth after people received two AZD1222 doses. Unmutated variant regions are reportedly targeted by nearly half of spike-specific TCRs.

This clone has a single count. Its specificity is unknown. Measured with immunoSEQ multiplex PCR; TCRdb has only the in-frame clones, and not every one. The sample shows approximately 180,000 clones, 80% to 90% of them seen only once. The sequence was obtained from an adult in good health. V and J are TRBV7-3 and TRBJ2-1; TRBD2 matches at 10 bases. The specimen comprised peripheral blood, sampled on day 0 of AZD1222 vaccination. The CDR3 loop is CASQPSGGYNEQFF. CDR3 bases: TGTGCCAGCCAGCCTAGCGGGGGTTACAATGAGCAGTTCTTC.